This T cell receptor (beta chain) was observed in a study of T cell clonality in common variable immunodeficiency (dated by TCRdb to between 2014 and 2016). Equivalent amounts of genomic DNA from CVID and control samples were used as sequencing input. For every sample, a 60 bp segment covering the rearranged TCRbeta CDR3 region was amplified and then sequenced. The immunoSEQ assay, a bias-corrected multiplex PCR with high-throughput sequencing, was employed for TCRbeta amplification. In the authors' own workflow: Every unique nucleotide sequence counted as a clone and was annotated with V, D and J genes, copy number and frequency. Sequences were labeled productive if in frame, and non-productive if out of frame or containing stop codons. As previously described, Shannon's entropy was used to calculate clonality. Mean CDR3 Kyte-Doolittle hydropathy was derived from the predicted amino acid sequences of productive clones. Hierarchical clustering of scaled V gene usage was performed with the R hclust function using Manhattan distance and complete linkage. To assess clone sharing by CDR3 amino acid sequence, 12 repertoires per group were resampled over 100 rounds. Repertoires were searched for 70 published EBV-specific and a few hundred published CMV-specific TCRbeta sequences. A couple of CVID samples that yielded fewer than 10,000 sequences were excluded from the analysis, so approximately 38 CVID repertoires were retained. In TCRdb, the immuneACCESS table is reduced to in-frame sequences with V and J assigned. These tables do not hold every clone; where another copy was compared, an unresolved V gene accounts for under half, and the others remain unexplained. The DNA was the basis for D and trimming; V, J and clone size are from that table. The table records roughly 38,000 clones for this sample, and not one of them appears only once. The ten most abundant clones make up 2.5% to 3.5% of the sample.

CDR1 SGHTA and CDR2 FQGTGA are derived from the germline V gene. V has 7 bases trimmed and J has 3 bases trimmed; junction bases matching no gene number 6. There are 15 amino acids in the CDR3, from cysteine to phenylalanine inclusive. Of the CDR3's DNA, 36 bases were read; they are in frame from base 1. Overall results and qualifications from the work: CVID subjects shared fewer TCRbeta clones with each other than healthy controls did (p < 0.0001). Correlations of repertoire features with clinical complications were constrained by heterogeneity among patients within the CVID cohort. The authors noted that sequencing repertoires of T cell subpopulations would be needed to clarify what caused the increased clonality in CVID. Although equal DNA input was used, an average of roughly 89,000 unique sequences per sample was obtained for controls, compared with about 30,000 for CVID samples. CVID TCRbeta sequences were reported to have fewer deletions and N-nucleotide insertions and to lack highly modified clones with 13 or more V deletions. TCRbeta clonality was higher in CVID subjects than in healthy controls (t-test p = 0.018), and the increase was most characteristic of about a third of subjects.

Most of the CVID patients and most of the healthy controls were of Caucasian heritage. Heparinized peripheral whole blood samples of about 5 to 8.5 ml were obtained from each donor. TCRbeta CDR3 repertoires were sequenced from genomic DNA of adults with common variable immune deficiency (CVID) and healthy adult controls. There were 22 healthy adult volunteers in the control group (around twelve female and around 10 male), ranging in age from about 23 to 66 years, with a mean age of 34. To isolate peripheral blood mononuclear cells, diluted blood was subjected to density centrifugation over Hypaque 1077 or Ficoll-Paque. Genomic DNA was obtained from unsorted mononuclear cells through either Qiagen column purification or a centrifugation-based method. This clone was counted at least ten times. Its antigen specificity is not known. Coverage ceases 3 residues before the CDR3 finishes, and the germline J gene fills in the end.

The sequenced sample consisted of peripheral blood mononuclear cells. This clonotype was obtained from a person aged 18-69 years in good health. The sequence is built from TRBV7-3 and TRBJ1-6; TRBD1 matches 7 bases in the middle. The CDR3 DNA, read in part, is TGTGCCAGCAACAGGGGCCTCGTCTATAATTCACCC. This is translated as CASNRGLVYNSP. The full-length CDR3 reads as CASNRGLVYNSPLHF.